This TCR beta chain came from a study of blood T cells in healthy people across ages. A second 7 to 11 cycle PCR used barcoded and J-beta primers. MiXCR, applied by TCRdb to the 5' RACE reads, yields one record per CDR3 protein. The sample contains approximately 800,000 distinct CDR3 sequences, about 53% of which appear only once. At least 6 micrograms of total RNA were extracted per sample. The CDR3 contains 16 residues. Looked up from germline, CDR1 is SEHNR and CDR2 is FQNEAQ (reference sequence). Trimming left V 3 bases short and J 2 bases short, with 11 bases between. Material: blood. The clonotype was recovered from an elderly man in good health. This chain joins TRBV7-9 and TRBJ2-6; D not certain. CDR3 in amino acids: CASSFVIPTGANVLTF. CDR3 DNA: TGTGCCAGCAGCTTTGTGATTCCAACTGGGGCCAACGTCCTGACTTTC.